These 18 T cell receptor beta chains were sequenced from one sample in a study of T-cell reconstitution after alpha-beta-depleted transplantation in children. Using unique molecular identifiers, the investigators prepared the TCRbeta library. TCRdb reprocessed the PCR reads with MiXCR, giving one entry per CDR3 protein. The table includes more than 100,000 distinct CDR3 sequences, roughly 24% detected once. This sample comprised PBMCs, mostly from graft donor cells, obtained 180 days after TCRalphabeta/CD19-depleted stem cell transplant. The receptors stem from a male patient under 10 years old who had a stem cell transplant for chronic granulomatous disease, so the T cells may come from the graft donor.

The rearrangement links TRBV7-2 to TRBJ2-3; D ambiguous. Per the germline V gene, CDR1 is SGHTA and CDR2 is FQGNSA. Between the trimmed V and J ends, which lost 5 bases and 1 base, there was a span of 10 bases. The CDR3 has 14 amino acids. Here the CDR3 reads CASSRAQRTDTQYF. Here the CDR3 DNA reads TGTGCCAGCAGCCGTGCCCAGCGCACAGATACGCAGTATTTT.

This clonotype was found many times. The genes are TRBV27 and TRBJ2-7; tentatively, D is TRBD2 (5 bases). This CDR3 has 14 amino acids. CDR1 and CDR2 from the germline V gene are MNHEY and SMNVEV (reference sequence). Trimming took off 4 bases at V and 2 bases at J, with 12 bases between the two ends. The CDR3 DNA sequence: TGTGCCAGCAGTTACGGAGGTCCTCCCTACGAGCAGTACTTC. It codes for CASSYGGPPYEQYF.

The V gene is TRBV11-2, the J gene TRBJ2-3; TRBD2 aligns across 10 bases. The CDR3 sequence is 20 residues long. V shed 5 bases and J 0 bases; nucleotides not matched to a gene: 17. Germline CDR1 reads SGHAT; CDR2 reads FQNNGV. DNA for the CDR3: TGTGCCAGCAGCCTGACTACTTTAGCGGGGGGCCCCTCCAGCACAGATACGCAGTATTTT. Amino acids: CASSLTTLAGGPSSTDTQYF.

This clonotype was detected ten times or more. The chain carries TRBV27 and TRBJ2-3, with D possibly being TRBD1 or TRBD2 (5 bases each). From germline, CDR1 is MNHEY and CDR2 SMNVEV (reference sequence). This CDR3 contains 16 residues. V was cut by 1 base and J by 2 bases, with 13 bases left in between. The CDR3 region is CASSLWGSTLTDTQYF. The CDR3 nucleotides read TGTGCCAGCAGTTTATGGGGGTCGACCCTCACAGATACGCAGTATTTT.

This clonotype has only a few counts. The V gene is TRBV20-1, the J gene TRBJ2-7; 10 nucleotides match TRBD2. The J segment lost 4 bases and the V segment lost 2 bases, leaving 5 bases of the junction unmatched. Germline CDR1 is DFQATT and CDR2 is SNEGSKA (reference sequence). The CDR3 contains 14 residues. The CDR3 reads CSARPSGSRYEQYF. For the CDR3, the DNA is TGCAGTGCTAGACCTAGCGGGAGTCGGTACGAGCAGTACTTC.

This clonotype has more than one count but fewer than ten. The CDR3 coding sequence is TGTGCCATCCGGACTAGCGGGAGGGGTGAAGAGACCCAGTACTTC. Translation gives CAIRTSGRGEETQYF. The rearrangement joins TRBV10-3 to TRBJ2-5, with 15 bases identical to TRBD2. V was pared by 8 bases and J by 3 bases, with 4 bases of the junction left unmatched. The CDR3 runs to 15 residues. Germline V gene data show CDR1 as ENHRY and CDR2 as SYGVKD.

In this sample, this clonotype turned up many times. CDR3 in amino acids: CSVLGDYEQYF. CDR3 DNA: TGCAGCGTACTAGGGGACTACGAGCAGTACTTC. The rearrangement links TRBV29-1 to TRBJ2-7; D may be TRBD1 or TRBD2 (5 bases each). Germline V gene data show CDR1 as SQVTM and CDR2 as ANQGSEA. CDR3 length: 11 residues. V was clipped by 6 bases and J by 3 bases, with 9 bases between them.

The chain uses TRBV29-1 and TRBJ2-1; D perhaps matches TRBD1 (6 bases). The CDR3 spans 14 residues. Germline V gives CDR1 SQVTM, CDR2 ANQGSEA. V shed 0 bases and J shed 7 bases, with 13 bases lying between them. The CDR3 loop is CSVEDTTRGNEQFF. The DNA for the CDR3 is TGCAGCGTTGAAGATACGACCAGGGGAAATGAGCAGTTCTTC.

This clonotype was seen many times. The rearrangement uses TRBV24-1 and TRBJ2-2; D gene unclear. The CDR3 contains 14 residues. Trimming removed 0 bases from V and 6 bases from J, with 7 bases in between. CDR1 is KGHDR, CDR2 SFDVKD, per germline. The CDR3 nucleotides are TGTGCCACCAGTGATTTGCGAGTCTCCGGGGAGCTGTTTTTT. It codes for CATSDLRVSGELFF.

This clonotype has at least ten counts. The chain carries TRBV7-9 and TRBJ2-2; no clear D. This CDR3 has 14 amino acids. The germline V gene encodes CDR1 SEHNR and CDR2 FQNEAQ (reference sequence). V lost 2 bases, J lost 5 bases, and 9 bases lay in between. CDR3 DNA sequence: TGTGCCAGCAGCTTACTAACAGTTACCGGGGAGCTGTTTTTT. As protein: CASSLLTVTGELFF.

In its sample, this clonotype was seen a few times. The chain joins TRBV20-1 to TRBJ2-7; weak D call: TRBD1 (5 bases). CDR1 and CDR2 (germline): DFQATT, SNEGSKA (reference sequence). The germline V and J ends were trimmed by 1 base and 2 bases, with 6 bases remaining between them. This CDR3 is built from 12 residues. CDR3 sequence: CSARVQAYEQYF. CDR3 in DNA: TGCAGTGCTAGAGTACAGGCCTACGAGCAGTACTTC.

This clonotype was observed at least ten times. The chain employs TRBV5-1 and TRBJ2-5; D may be TRBD1 (5 bases). In germline, CDR1 is SGHRS, CDR2 YFSETQ. CDR3 length equals 14 residues. V lost 0 bases to trimming and J lost 5 bases, with 11 bases between them. In DNA form, the CDR3 reads TGCGCCAGCAGCTTGGAAGTAAGGGGCGAGACCCAGTACTTC. Translation gives CASSLEVRGETQYF. Combining the CDR3 with reference TRBV5-1 and TRBJ2-5 gives the whole variable domain KAGVTQTPRYLIKTRGQQVTLSCSPISGHRSVSWYQQTPGQGLQFLFEYFSETQRNKGNFPGRFSGRQFSNSRSEMNVSTLELGDSALYLCASSLEVRGETQYFGPGTRLLVL.

This clonotype has a count of ten or more. The chain recombines TRBV6-5 with TRBJ2-1; possible D gene TRBD2, 5 bases. V was clipped by 0 bases and J by 0 bases, with 12 bases between them. Per the germline V gene, CDR1 is MNHEY and CDR2 is SVGAGI. The CDR3 consists of 17 residues. The CDR3 loop is CASSYSITGSSYNEQFF. The DNA for the CDR3 is TGTGCCAGCAGTTACTCGATCACGGGAAGCTCCTACAATGAGCAGTTCTTC.

This clonotype was recorded many times. The gene calls are TRBV20-1 and TRBJ2-7, with 13 bases that match TRBD2. The CDR3 sequence is 16 residues long. The V gene end was trimmed by 3 bases and the J gene end by 3 bases; junction bases not matched to a gene: 8. Germline-derived CDR1 and CDR2 are DFQATT and SNEGSKA (reference sequence). Here the CDR3 reads CSARGTGLAGIYEQYF. The CDR3 DNA sequence: TGCAGTGCTAGGGGGACGGGACTAGCGGGAATCTACGAGCAGTACTTC.

This clonotype came up many times. The gene calls are TRBV12-3 or TRBV12-4 and TRBJ1-5; D is undetermined. CDR3 length: 13 residues. V gave up 3 bases and J gave up 4 bases, with 7 bases separating them. The CDR3 DNA follows: TGTGCCAGCAGTTTCAGAGCAAATCAGCCCCAGCATTTT. Protein sequence: CASSFRANQPQHF.

This clonotype has a handful of counts. V usage is TRBV12-3 or TRBV12-4 and J usage is TRBJ2-7; 7 positions agree with TRBD2. Losses at the gene ends were 3 bases for V and 7 bases for J; bases not matched to a gene: 3. The CDR3 is made up of 12 amino acids. CDR3 in amino acids: CASSFGRGEQYF. CDR3 bases: TGTGCCAGCAGTTTCGGGCGGGGGGAGCAGTACTTC.

In DNA, the CDR3 is TGTGCCAGCAGCGGGCTAGCGGGAGGAGGCGAGCAGTACTTC. As protein: CASSGLAGGGEQYF. V is TRBV21-1 and J is TRBJ2-7; the table assigns TRBD2, which was not confirmed against the DNA. TRBV21-1 is a pseudogene locus. The CDR3 covers 14 residues.

The V and J genes are TRBV27 and TRBJ1-1; 7 positions agree with TRBD1. This CDR3 is 13 amino acids long. Germline V CDR1 and CDR2: MNHEY, SMNVEV (reference sequence). V dropped 6 bases and J dropped 4; count of bases not matched to a gene: 5. CDR3 region: CASRLDRVTEAFF. The CDR3 region has the DNA TGTGCCAGCAGACTCGACAGGGTCACTGAAGCTTTCTTT.